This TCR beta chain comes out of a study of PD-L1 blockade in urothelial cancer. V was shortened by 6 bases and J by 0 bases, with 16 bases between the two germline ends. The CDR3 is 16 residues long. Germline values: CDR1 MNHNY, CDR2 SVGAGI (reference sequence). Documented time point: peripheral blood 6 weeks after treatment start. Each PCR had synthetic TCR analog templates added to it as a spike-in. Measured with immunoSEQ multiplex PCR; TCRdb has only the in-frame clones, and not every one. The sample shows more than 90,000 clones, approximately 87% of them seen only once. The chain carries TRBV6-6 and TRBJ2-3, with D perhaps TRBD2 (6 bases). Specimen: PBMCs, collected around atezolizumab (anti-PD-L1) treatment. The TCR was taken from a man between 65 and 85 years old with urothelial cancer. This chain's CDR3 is CASRERLVASTDTQYF. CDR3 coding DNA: TGTGCCAGCAGGGAGCGACTAGTTGCTAGCACAGATACGCAGTATTTT.